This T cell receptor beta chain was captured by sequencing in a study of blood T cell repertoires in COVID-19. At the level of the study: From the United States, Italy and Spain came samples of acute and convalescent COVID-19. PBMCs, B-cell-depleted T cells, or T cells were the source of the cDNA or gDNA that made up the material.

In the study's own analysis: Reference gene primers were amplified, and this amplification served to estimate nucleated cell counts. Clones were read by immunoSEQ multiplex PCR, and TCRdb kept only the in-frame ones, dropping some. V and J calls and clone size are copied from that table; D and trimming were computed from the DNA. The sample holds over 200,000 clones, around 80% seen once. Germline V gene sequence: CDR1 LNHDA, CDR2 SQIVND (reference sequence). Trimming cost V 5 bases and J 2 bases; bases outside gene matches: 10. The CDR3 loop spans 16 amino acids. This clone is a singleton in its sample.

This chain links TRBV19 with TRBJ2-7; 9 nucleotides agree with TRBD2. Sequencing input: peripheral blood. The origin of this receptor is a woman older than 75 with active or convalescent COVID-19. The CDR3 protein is CASSPQRGASPYEQYF. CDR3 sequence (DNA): TGTGCCAGTAGTCCGCAGCGGGGGGCCTCCCCCTACGAGCAGTACTTC.